A single sample gave rise to the 7 T cell receptor beta chains below, sequenced in a study of cytomegalovirus exposure and HLA in healthy donors. Sequencing was performed with immunoSEQ multiplex PCR; in TCRdb, only in-frame clones are kept and a portion is missing. The sample has roughly 150,000 clones; 85% to 90% are singletons. Sample: PBMCs. Receptors originate from a young woman in good health and CMV-seropositive.

As to this clone: This CDR3 is also generated by other DNA sequences in the sample. The chain carries TRBV5-1 and TRBJ1-3; D gene uncertain. The V end was cut by 4 bases, the J end by 0 bases, with 11 bases between. This CDR3 spans 15 amino acids. Germline V gene lookup returns CDR1 SGHRS and CDR2 YFSETQ. Here the CDR3 reads CASSLTADSGNTIYF. In nucleotides, the CDR3 is TGCGCCAGCAGCCTAACAGCCGACTCTGGAAACACCATATATTTT.

The genes are TRBV9 and TRBJ2-7, with 8 bases matching TRBD1. The CDR3 has 16 amino acids. V shed 3 bases and J 1 base; nucleotides not matched to a gene: 9. Germline values: CDR1 SGDLS, CDR2 YYNGEE. CDR3 in DNA: TGTGCCAGCAGCGCCTCGGACAGGGCGAATTCCTACGAGCAGTACTTC. As protein: CASSASDRANSYEQYF.

Concerning this clone: Other DNA variants within this sample encode the same CDR3. J is TRBJ2-2 and V is TRBV18, with D possibly TRBD2 on 6 matching bases. V shed 3 bases and J shed 1 base, with 9 bases lying between them. The length of the CDR3 is 15 residues. CDR1 and CDR2 (germline): KGHSH, LQKENI. CDR3 region: CASSPGLQNTGELFF. The CDR3 DNA follows: TGTGCCAGCTCACCGGGACTCCAGAACACCGGGGAGCTGTTTTTT. The full variable domain, its missing parts supplied by reference TRBV18 and TRBJ2-2, is NAGVMQNPRHLVRRRGQEARLRCSPMKGHSHVYWYRQLPEEGLKFMVYLQKENIIDESGMPKERFSAEFPKEGPSILRIQQVVRGDSAAYFCASSPGLQNTGELFFGEGSRLTVL.

This rearrangement joins TRBV7-2 to TRBJ2-7, with TRBD2 identical over 9 bases. Germline trimming cut 3 bases from V and 4 bases from J; bases unmatched to any gene: 4. The CDR3 totals 14 residues. The V gene's germline CDR1 is SGHTA and CDR2 FQGNSA. The CDR3 here is CASSFQTSGYEQYF. The CDR3 DNA reads as TGTGCCAGCAGCTTCCAGACTAGCGGATACGAGCAGTACTTC.

The chain recombines TRBV28 with TRBJ1-5, with D hard to call. The CDR3 length is 16 residues. CDR1 and CDR2 (germline): MDHEN, SYDVKM. Trimming took 2 bases from V and 3 from J, leaving 14 bases between them. CDR3 bases: TGTGCCAGCAGTTTAGGACGGACTGGTCCCAATCAGCCCCAGCATTTT. It codes for CASSLGRTGPNQPQHF.

For the CDR3, the DNA is TGTGCCAGCAGCCTAAACAGGGGGCCAGCTAGAGAGCAGTACTTC. Its protein product is CASSLNRGPAREQYF. The rearrangement uses TRBV6-5 and TRBJ2-7, with TRBD1 matching 9 bases. CDR3 length: 15 amino acids. CDR1 is MNHEY, CDR2 SVGAGI, per germline. V gave up 6 bases and J gave up 7 bases; unmatched junction bases: 13.

V gene TRBV5-5 combines with J gene TRBJ2-6; 9 bases align to TRBD1. The V gene end was trimmed by 0 bases and the J gene end by 4 bases; junction bases not matched to a gene: 11. Germline V gene lookup returns CDR1 SGHKS and CDR2 YYEKEE (reference sequence). The CDR3 sequence is 19 residues long. This CDR3 reads CASSLDYTGQGHGANVLTF. CDR3 DNA sequence: TGTGCCAGCAGCTTGGATTATACGGGACAGGGTCACGGGGCCAACGTCCTGACTTTC. The full variable domain, with the rest looked up from reference TRBV5-5 and TRBJ2-6, is DAGVTQSPTHLIKTRGQQVTLRCSPISGHKSVSWYQQVLGQGPQFIFQYYEKEERGRGNFPDRFSARQFPNYSSELNVNALLLGDSALYLCASSLDYTGQGHGANVLTFGAGSRLTVL.